Listed below are T cell receptor beta chains from one sample, sequenced in a study of CD8 T cells in Susac syndrome. TCRdb called the immunoSEQ multiplex PCR reads again in MiXCR, with one record for every CDR3 protein. The sample includes more than 120,000 distinct CDR3 sequences, approximately 94% of them seen just once. Sequencing input: CD4+ T cells from PBMCs. Every receptor here comes from a human donor in good health. Both conserved end residues are part of each CDR3. D genes are given only for firm matches. The size of a clone is reported for some rows only, either as once, few or many, or as a class for expanded clones.

cdr3_nt	cdr3_aa	v_call	clone_size	j_call	d_call
TGTGCCAGCAGCTTAGTCGGGAGGGCCCCAGATACGCAGTATTTT	CASSLVGRAPDTQYF	TRBV7-8	NA	TRBJ2-3	TRBD2
TGTGCCAGCAGTGATACCATGATCGCGAATGGCTACACCTTC	CASSDTMIANGYTF	TRBV6-1	NA	TRBJ1-2	NA
TGTGCCACCAGCAGAGATTTAGGCGGGGACTACAATGAGCAGTTCTTC	CATSRDLGGDYNEQFF	TRBV15	NA	TRBJ2-1	NA
TGTGCTAGTGGTTTGGCGCGTACGACGATAGATCCCAAAGGGGGTAGGATCGGGGAGCTGTTTTTT	CASGLARTTIDPKGGRIGELFF	TRBV12-5	NA	TRBJ2-2	NA
TGTGCCTGGACCACGACTAGCGGGAGTGGAAACATTCAGTACTTC	CAWTTTSGSGNIQYF	TRBV30	NA	TRBJ2-4	TRBD2
TGCAGTGCTAGAGATTTAAGAACCGGGGAGCTGTTTTTT	CSARDLRTGELFF	TRBV20-1	NA	TRBJ2-2	NA
TGTGCCAGCAGGAGGGTAAATGGCTACACCTTC	CASRRVNGYTF	TRBV6-1	once	TRBJ1-2	NA
TGTGCCAGCAGCGCCACTCCCACGTCCACCTTC	CASSATPTSTF	TRBV2	NA	TRBJ1-2	NA
TGTGCCAGCAGCTCGCGGACTGAGGATGAGCAGTTCTTC	CASSSRTEDEQFF	TRBV5-4	NA	TRBJ2-1	NA
TGTGCCAGCAGCGGGGGACTAGCGGAGTACAATGAGCAGTTCTTC	CASSGGLAEYNEQFF	TRBV7-8	NA	TRBJ2-1	TRBD2
TGTGCCAGCAGCTTACCGATGAACACTGAAGCTTTCTTT	CASSLPMNTEAFF	TRBV7-9	NA	TRBJ1-1	NA
TGTGCCAGCAGTTACGTGGCGGGAAGTGGAAAGACCCAGTACTTC	CASSYVAGSGKTQYF	TRBV6-2/TRBV6-3	NA	TRBJ2-5	NA
TGTGCCAGCAGCGTAGAGACAGGCGCTACCTACGAGCAGTACTTC	CASSVETGATYEQYF	TRBV9	NA	TRBJ2-7	NA
TGTGCCAGCTCACCACCTTCGCGGGAGGGGGAGACCCAGTACTTC	CASSPPSREGETQYF	TRBV18	NA	TRBJ2-5	TRBD2
TGTGCCAGCCTCCGGGGCGATAATGAAAAACTGTTTTTT	CASLRGDNEKLFF	TRBV6-2/TRBV6-3	NA	TRBJ1-4	NA
TGCAGTGCTAGCTCTTCCGGACTAGCCTTATACAATGAGCAGTTCTTC	CSASSSGLALYNEQFF	TRBV20-1	NA	TRBJ2-1	TRBD2
TGTGCCACCAGTGAGCCAGGGGGCACCGGGGAGCTGTTTTTT	CATSEPGGTGELFF	TRBV24-1	NA	TRBJ2-2	TRBD1
TGTGCCAGCAGTTTAGTCGTGGGGACAGAAAATAGCAATCAGCCCCAGCATTTT	CASSLVVGTENSNQPQHF	TRBV12-3/TRBV12-4	NA	TRBJ1-5	TRBD1
TGTGCCAGCAGCCAGGGAATGCAAGAGACCCAGTACTTC	CASSQGMQETQYF	TRBV14	NA	TRBJ2-5	NA
TGCAGTGCTAGTGGGGGGTTCGGGGAGACCCAGTACTTC	CSASGGFGETQYF	TRBV20-1	once	TRBJ2-5	NA
TGCGCCAGCAGTCAACCTCGCCGGACAGATACGCAGTATTTT	CASSQPRRTDTQYF	TRBV23-1	NA	TRBJ2-3	NA
TGCGCCAGCAGCACCGGGACAGGGGGCGTTATGAACACTGAAGCTTTCTTT	CASSTGTGGVMNTEAFF	TRBV5-1	once	TRBJ1-1	TRBD1